This TCR beta chain was recorded in a study of CD8 T cells in ankylosing spondylitis. Concerning this clonotype itself: The antigen is not known.

CDR3 size: 14 residues. The V end lost 3 bases, the J end lost 2 bases, and 11 bases lay between the germline ends. Germline-derived CDR1 and CDR2 are LGHDT and YNNKEL (reference sequence). General observations from the study: Past research had described some motif variants in reactive arthritis synovial fluid and blood. There was a TCR beta motif, made of 7 to 9 highly homologous variants, that appeared characteristic of ankylosing spondylitis blood. It was reported that disease-linked clones were significantly enriched in matched ankylosing spondylitis synovial fluid.

Molecular-barcoded quantitative 5'-RACE produced these TCR beta libraries. Via MiXCR, TCRdb re-called the 5' RACE reads, giving one row per CDR3 protein. The sample carries approximately 220,000 distinct CDR3 sequences, around 19% recorded once. This sequence was found in a male donor with ankylosing spondylitis. Sequencing was done on a sample of blood, either unsorted or a sorted T cell fraction (not recorded which). The chain has TRBV3-1 and TRBJ2-7; no firm D call. Written as DNA, the CDR3 is TGTGCCAGCAGCCAGACTTATTATCCCTACGAGCAGTACTTC. It specifies CASSQTYYPYEQYF.